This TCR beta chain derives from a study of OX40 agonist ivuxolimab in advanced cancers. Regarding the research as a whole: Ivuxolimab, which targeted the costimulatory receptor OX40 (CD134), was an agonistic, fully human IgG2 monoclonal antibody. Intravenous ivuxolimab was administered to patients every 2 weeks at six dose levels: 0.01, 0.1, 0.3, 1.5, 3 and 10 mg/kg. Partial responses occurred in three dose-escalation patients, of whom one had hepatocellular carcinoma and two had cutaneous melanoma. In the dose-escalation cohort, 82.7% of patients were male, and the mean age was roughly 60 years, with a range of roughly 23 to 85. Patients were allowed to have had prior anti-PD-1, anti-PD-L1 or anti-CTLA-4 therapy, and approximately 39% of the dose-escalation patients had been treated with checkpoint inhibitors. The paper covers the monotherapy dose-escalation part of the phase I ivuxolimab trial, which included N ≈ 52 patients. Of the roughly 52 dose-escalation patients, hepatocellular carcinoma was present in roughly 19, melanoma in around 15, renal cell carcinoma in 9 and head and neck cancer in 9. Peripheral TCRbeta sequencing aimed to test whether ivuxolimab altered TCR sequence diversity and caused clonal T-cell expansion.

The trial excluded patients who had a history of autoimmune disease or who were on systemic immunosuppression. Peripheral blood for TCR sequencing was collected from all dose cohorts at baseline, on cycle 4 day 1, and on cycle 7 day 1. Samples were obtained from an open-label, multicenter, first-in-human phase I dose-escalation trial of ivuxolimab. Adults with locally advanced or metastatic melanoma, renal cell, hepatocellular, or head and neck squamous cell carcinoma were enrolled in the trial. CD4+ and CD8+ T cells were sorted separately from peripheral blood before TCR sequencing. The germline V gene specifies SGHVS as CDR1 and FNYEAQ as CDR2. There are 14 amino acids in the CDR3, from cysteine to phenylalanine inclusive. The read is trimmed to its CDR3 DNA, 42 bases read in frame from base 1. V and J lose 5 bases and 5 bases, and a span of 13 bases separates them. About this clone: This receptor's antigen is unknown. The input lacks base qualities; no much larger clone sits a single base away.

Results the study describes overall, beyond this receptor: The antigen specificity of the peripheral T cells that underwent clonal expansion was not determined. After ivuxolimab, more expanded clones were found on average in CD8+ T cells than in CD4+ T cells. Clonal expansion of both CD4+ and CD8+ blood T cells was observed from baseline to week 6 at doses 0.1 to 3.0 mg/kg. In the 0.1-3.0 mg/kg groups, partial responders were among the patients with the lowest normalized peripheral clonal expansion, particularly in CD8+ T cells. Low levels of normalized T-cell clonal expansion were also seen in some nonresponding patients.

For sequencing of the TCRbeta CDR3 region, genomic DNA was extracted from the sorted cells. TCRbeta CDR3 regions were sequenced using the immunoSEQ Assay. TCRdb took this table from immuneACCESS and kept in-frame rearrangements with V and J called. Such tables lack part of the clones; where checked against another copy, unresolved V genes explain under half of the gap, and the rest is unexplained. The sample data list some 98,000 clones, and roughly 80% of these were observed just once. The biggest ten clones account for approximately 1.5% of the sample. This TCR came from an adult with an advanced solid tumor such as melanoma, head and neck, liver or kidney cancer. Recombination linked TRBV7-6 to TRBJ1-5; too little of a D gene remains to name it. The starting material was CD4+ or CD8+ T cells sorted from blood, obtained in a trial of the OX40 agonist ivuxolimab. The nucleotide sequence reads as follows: TGTGCCAGCAGCCTGGGCCCAGGAGATCAGCCCCAGCATTTT. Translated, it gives CASSLGPGDQPQHF.